The T cell receptor (beta chain) under discussion was sequenced for a study of Graves' ophthalmopathy and Graves' hyperthyroidism. Overall study results and limits: Thyroid clonotypes that were expanded above 0.001 frequency mostly also appeared in blood.

The length of the CDR3 is 12 residues. The V and J ends lost 2 bases and 11 bases respectively, with 12 bases between them. Per germline, CDR1 MNHEY and CDR2 SVGEGT. Uncontrolled infections, pregnancy, lactation or other autoimmune diseases led to patient exclusion. It was on clinical symptoms, serum thyroxine, TRAb, thyroid ultrasound and orbital computed tomography that diagnosis relied. Isolation of PBMCs was performed using roughly 10 ml of fresh peripheral blood. Amplifying from RNA transcripts, the study obtained TCR beta CDR3 regions. The first-round RT-PCR employed HTBI primers together with the Qiagen OneStep RT-PCR kit. A multiplex PCR was then performed as the second round. TCRdb ran MiXCR on the multiplex PCR reads and lists one entry per CDR3 protein. Of 400,000 to 500,000 distinct CDR3 sequences listed, approximately 21% are singletons. This clonotype was seen at least ten times. The antigen is unknown.

The clonotype comes from a woman aged 18-29 years with stable Graves' hyperthyroidism. The V call is TRBV6-2 or TRBV6-3, the J call TRBJ1-1; the D is unclear. Sequenced input: peripheral blood. CDR3 loop: CASSYPEIWAFF. The CDR3, as DNA: TGTGCCAGCAGTTACCCGGAGATTTGGGCTTTCTTT.